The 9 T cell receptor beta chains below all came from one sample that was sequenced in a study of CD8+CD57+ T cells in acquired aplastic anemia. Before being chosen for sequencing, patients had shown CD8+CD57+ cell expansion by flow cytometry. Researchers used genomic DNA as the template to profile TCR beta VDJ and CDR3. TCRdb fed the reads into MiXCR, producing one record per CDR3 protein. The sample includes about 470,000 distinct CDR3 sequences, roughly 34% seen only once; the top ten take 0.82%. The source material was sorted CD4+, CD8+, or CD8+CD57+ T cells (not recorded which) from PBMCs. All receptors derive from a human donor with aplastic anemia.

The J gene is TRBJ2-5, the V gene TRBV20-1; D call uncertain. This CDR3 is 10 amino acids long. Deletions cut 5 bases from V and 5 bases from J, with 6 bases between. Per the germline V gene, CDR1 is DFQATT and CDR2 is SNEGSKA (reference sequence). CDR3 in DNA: TGCAGTGCTCCGGCCGAGACCCAGTACTTC. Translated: CSAPAETQYF.

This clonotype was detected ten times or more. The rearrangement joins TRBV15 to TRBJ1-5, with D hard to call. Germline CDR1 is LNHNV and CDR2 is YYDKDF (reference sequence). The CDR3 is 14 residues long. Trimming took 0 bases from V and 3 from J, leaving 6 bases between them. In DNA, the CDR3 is TGTGCCACCAGCAGAGACAGTTACAATCAGCCCCAGCATTTT. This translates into CATSRDSYNQPQHF.

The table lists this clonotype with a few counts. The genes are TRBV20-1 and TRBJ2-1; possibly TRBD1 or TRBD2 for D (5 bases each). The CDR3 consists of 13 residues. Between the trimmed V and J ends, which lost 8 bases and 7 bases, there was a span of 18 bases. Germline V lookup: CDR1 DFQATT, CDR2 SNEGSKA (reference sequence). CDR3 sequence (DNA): TGCAGTAAATCCGGGGCCAGGGTAAATGAGCAGTTCTTC. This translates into CSKSGARVNEQFF.

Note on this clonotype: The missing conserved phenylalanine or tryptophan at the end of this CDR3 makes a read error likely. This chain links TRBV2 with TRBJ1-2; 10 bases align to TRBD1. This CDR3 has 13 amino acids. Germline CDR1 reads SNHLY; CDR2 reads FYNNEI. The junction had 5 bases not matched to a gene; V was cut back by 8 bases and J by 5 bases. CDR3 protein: CASGRDRGYGYTL. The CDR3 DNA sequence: TGTGCCAGCGGGCGGGACAGGGGATATGGCTACACCCTC.

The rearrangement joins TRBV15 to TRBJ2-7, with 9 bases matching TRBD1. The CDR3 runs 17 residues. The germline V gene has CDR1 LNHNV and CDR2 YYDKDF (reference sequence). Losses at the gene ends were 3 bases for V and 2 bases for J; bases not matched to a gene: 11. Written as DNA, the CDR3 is TGTGCCACCAGCAGCCGCAGCGGGACAGGGCTTCCCTACGAGCAGTACTTC. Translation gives CATSSRSGTGLPYEQYF.

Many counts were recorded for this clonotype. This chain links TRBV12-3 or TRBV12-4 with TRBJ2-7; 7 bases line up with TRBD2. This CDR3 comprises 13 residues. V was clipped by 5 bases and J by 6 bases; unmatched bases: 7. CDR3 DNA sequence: TGTGCCAGCAGTGCACCGACTAGCTCCGAGCAGTACTTC. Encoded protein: CASSAPTSSEQYF.

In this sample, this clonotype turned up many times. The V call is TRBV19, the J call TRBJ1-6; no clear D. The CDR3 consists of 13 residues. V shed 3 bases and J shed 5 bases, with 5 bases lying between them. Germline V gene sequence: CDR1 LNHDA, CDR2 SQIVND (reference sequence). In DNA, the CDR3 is TGTGCCAGTAGTATTCAGGATAATTCACCCCTCCACTTT. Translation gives CASSIQDNSPLHF.

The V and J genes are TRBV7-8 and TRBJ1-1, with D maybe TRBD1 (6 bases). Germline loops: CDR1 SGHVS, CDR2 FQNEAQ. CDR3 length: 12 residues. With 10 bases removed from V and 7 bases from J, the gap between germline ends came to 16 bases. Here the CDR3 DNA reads TGTGCCACCACAGGGCGGTATAATGAAGCTTTCTTT. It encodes CATTGRYNEAFF.

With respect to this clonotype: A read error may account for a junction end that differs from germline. CDR3 coding DNA: TGCAGTGCTAGAGGGGTTTCCGACAGCTATTCTAACTATGGCTGCACCTTC. The encoded protein is CSARGVSDSYSNYGCTF. The chain links TRBV20-1 to TRBJ1-2; TRBD1 is a possible D gene (5 bases). The CDR3 has 17 amino acids. In germline, CDR1 is DFQATT, CDR2 SNEGSKA (reference sequence).